This TCR beta chain was recorded in a study of technical replicates of blood from several donors. This clone was seen only once. The germline CDR1 and CDR2 sequences are SGHRS and YFSETQ. This CDR3 has 15 amino acids. V dropped 0 bases and J dropped 0 bases, with 9 bases sitting between them. The table came from immunoSEQ multiplex PCR; TCRdb's copy has only in-frame clones and leaves some out. This table has tens of thousands of clones, 85% to 90% appearing once. V usage is TRBV5-1 and J usage is TRBJ1-2; D remains unclear. Sequencing was performed on PBMCs. The clonotype comes from a human donor in good health. Some clones in this sample may be carry-over from other donors' samples. The DNA of the CDR3 is TGCGCCAGCAGCTTGGGCCCAGGATCTAACTATGGCTACACCTTC. Its translation is CASSLGPGSNYGYTF. Using reference TRBV5-1 and TRBJ1-2 for the parts outside the CDR3, the full variable domain is KAGVTQTPRYLIKTRGQQVTLSCSPISGHRSVSWYQQTPGQGLQFLFEYFSETQRNKGNFPGRFSGRQFSNSRSEMNVSTLELGDSALYLCASSLGPGSNYGYTFGSGTRLTVV.